The sequence of this T cell receptor (beta chain) was determined in a study of blood T cell repertoires in COVID-19. Here immunoSEQ multiplex PCR was the method, and the copy in TCRdb shows in-frame clones only, minus some. The sample has 390,000 or so clones, over 75% seen once. Seattle cases were enrolled at active infection and followed longitudinally. This TCR derives from a woman aged 25-40 years with COVID-19, enrolled during active disease. Sequenced input: peripheral blood.

CDR3: CAWRYSYEQYF. CDR3 DNA sequence: TGTGCCTGGAGATATAGCTACGAGCAGTACTTC. The gene calls are TRBV30 and TRBJ2-7; D is unclear. This CDR3 is 11 amino acids long. Germline V gene data show CDR1 as GTSNPN and CDR2 as SVGIG (reference sequence). Between the trimmed V and J ends, which lost 3 bases and 3 bases, there was a span of 6 bases.